The rows below give T cell receptor beta chains drawn from one sample of a study of blood T cell repertoires in COVID-19. Measured with immunoSEQ multiplex PCR; TCRdb has only the in-frame clones, and not every one. The data show some 110,000 clones, approximately 85% seen once. Sequencing was carried out using peripheral blood. These receptors all come from a man aged 35-49 years with acute or convalescent COVID-19. Both conserved end residues are part of each CDR3. A D gene is named only where the DNA matches it firmly. Some rows have no size entry. The others give once, few or many, or a class for an expanded clone.

J gene	V gene	clone size	CDR3 length	D gene	CDR3 DNA	CDR3 protein
TRBJ2-3	TRBV28	NA	15	NA	TGTGCCAGCAGTTTAGGGGGGACAGGCACAGATACGCAGTATTTT	CASSLGGTGTDTQYF
TRBJ1-4	TRBV5-3	once	17	TRBD1	TGTGCCAGAAGCCCCGGACAGGGATGGGGCCTTAATGAAAAACTGTTTTTT	CARSPGQGWGLNEKLFF
TRBJ2-1	TRBV9	NA	15	TRBD2	TGTGCCAGCAGCGTAGGATTAGCGGGAGGTAATGAGCAGTTCTTC	CASSVGLAGGNEQFF
TRBJ1-4	TRBV7-9	NA	14	NA	TGTGCCAGCAGCTTAGCTTTGGCAGATGAAAAACTGTTTTTT	CASSLALADEKLFF
TRBJ2-7	TRBV3-1/TRBV3-2	NA	12	TRBD2	TGTGCCAGCAGCCGGGGGGGAGACGAGCAGTACTTC	CASSRGGDEQYF
TRBJ2-5	TRBV7-2	once	16	NA	TGTGCCAGCAGCCCCCCCACGGGACTTACCCAAGAGACCCAGTACTTC	CASSPPTGLTQETQYF
TRBJ2-7	TRBV11-3	NA	14	TRBD1	TGTGCCAGCAGCTCCCGTGACAGGGCTCGCGAGCAGTACTTC	CASSSRDRAREQYF
TRBJ1-2	TRBV28	NA	10	NA	TGTGATACCCTCAGGCATGGCTACACCTTC	CDTLRHGYTF
TRBJ2-3	TRBV11-2	NA	12	NA	TGTGCCAGCAGCCCTAGCACAGATACGCAGTATTTT	CASSPSTDTQYF
TRBJ1-6	TRBV7-9	NA	14	NA	TGTGCCAGCAGCTGGGGTCGGGAGAATTCACCCCTCCACTTT	CASSWGRENSPLHF
TRBJ2-1	TRBV29-1	few	15	TRBD1	TGCAGCGTTGAAGACCCGTGGACAGGGAGCTATGAGCAGTTCTTC	CSVEDPWTGSYEQFF
TRBJ2-1	TRBV19	once	13	NA	TGTGCCAGTAGTACAACAGGGTACAATGAGCAGTTCTTC	CASSTTGYNEQFF
TRBJ2-3	TRBV5-1	NA	15	TRBD1	TGCGCCAGCAGCCAGACAGGGTACCTCACAGATACGCAGTATTTT	CASSQTGYLTDTQYF
TRBJ2-1	TRBV7-2	NA	16	NA	TGTGCCAGCAGCTTAGCCACAGGGTGGAAATACAATGAGCAGTTCTTC	CASSLATGWKYNEQFF
TRBJ2-7	TRBV6-6	NA	15	TRBD1	TGTGCCAGCAGCCCCCGGTACAGGGGGGTCTACGAGCAGTACTTC	CASSPRYRGVYEQYF
TRBJ1-1	TRBV19	NA	14	NA	TGTGCCAGTAGTATGTTGTGGACAGTCACTGAAGCTTTCTTT	CASSMLWTVTEAFF
TRBJ1-5	TRBV27	NA	16	TRBD1	TGTGCCAGCAGTCCGATGGACAGGGGCGACAATCAGCCCCAGCATTTT	CASSPMDRGDNQPQHF
TRBJ2-7	TRBV5-4	NA	15	NA	TGTGCCAGCAGCTTGGGAGCGGGTCGCTCCTACGAGCAGTACTTC	CASSLGAGRSYEQYF
TRBJ2-3	TRBV7-8	NA	17	TRBD2	TGTGCCAGCAGCTTAGCGCCAACTAGCGGGTGGGCAGATACGCAGTATTTT	CASSLAPTSGWADTQYF
TRBJ2-7	TRBV7-8	once	14	TRBD1	TGTGCCAGCGCTGGGGGACAGGGGGGGTACGAGCAGTACTTC	CASAGGQGGYEQYF
TRBJ2-5	TRBV6-1	NA	14	NA	TGTGCCAGCAGTGACAGGGGAAAAGGAGAGACCCAGTACTTC	CASSDRGKGETQYF
TRBJ1-6	TRBV12-3/TRBV12-4	NA	13	TRBD1	TGTGCCAGCAGAGGGACAGGGAATTCACCCCTCCACTTT	CASRGTGNSPLHF
TRBJ1-5	TRBV28	few	15	NA	TGTGCCAGCAGGAAAACCCACAGGGAAAATCAGCCCCAGCATTTT	CASRKTHRENQPQHF
TRBJ2-7	TRBV15	NA	15	TRBD1	TGTGCCACCAGCCCCCTCGGGCAGGGGGCAGGTGAGCAGTACTTC	CATSPLGQGAGEQYF
TRBJ2-4	TRBV19	NA	16	TRBD2	TGTGCCAGTAGTATTACTAGCGGGTTCCCCAAAAACATTCAGTACTTC	CASSITSGFPKNIQYF
TRBJ2-7	TRBV11-2	NA	14	NA	TGTGCCAGCATCAAGGAGGACAGCTCCTACGAGCAGTACTTC	CASIKEDSSYEQYF
TRBJ2-7	TRBV7-9	NA	15	NA	TGTGCCAGCAGCTTAGGTTGGGCCATAACCTACGAGCAGTACTTC	CASSLGWAITYEQYF
TRBJ2-3	TRBV7-2	NA	14	NA	TGTGCCAGCAGCCCGTACAGGGGCACAGATACGCAGTATTTT	CASSPYRGTDTQYF
TRBJ1-5	TRBV18	NA	17	NA	TGTGCCAGCTCCCCTTGGGAGAGGGGAGGGAGCAATCAGCCCCAGCATTTT	CASSPWERGGSNQPQHF
TRBJ1-1	TRBV4-3	few	14	NA	TGCGCCAGCAGCCAAGATTTTATGGGGGCAGAAGCTTTCTTT	CASSQDFMGAEAFF
TRBJ2-7	TRBV5-1	NA	14	TRBD1	TGCGCCAGCAGCTTGACGGCAGGGGGTTACGAGCAGTACTTC	CASSLTAGGYEQYF
TRBJ2-5	TRBV7-9	NA	19	TRBD2	TGTGCCAGCAGCTTACCGGGAACTAGCGGGAGGAGGGGTGAAGAGACCCAGTACTTC	CASSLPGTSGRRGEETQYF
TRBJ2-1	TRBV4-3	NA	14	TRBD2	TGCGCCAGCGGACTAGCGGGGAGCCAAAATGAGCAGTTCTTC	CASGLAGSQNEQFF
TRBJ2-1	TRBV6-6	NA	12	NA	TGTGCCAGCAGTCCCTCTAGTCATGAGCAGTTCTTC	CASSPSSHEQFF
TRBJ2-1	TRBV7-8	NA	17	TRBD2	TGTGCCAGCAGCCCCGAGCGTAGCGGGAGAGGTAACAATGAGCAGTTCTTC	CASSPERSGRGNNEQFF
TRBJ2-1	TRBV13	NA	12	TRBD1	TGTGCCAGCAGCCTACAGGGGAATGAGCAGTTCTTC	CASSLQGNEQFF
TRBJ1-4	TRBV4-3	NA	14	TRBD1	TGCGCCAGCAGCCAAGTAACAGGGGGAGAAAAACTGTTTTTT	CASSQVTGGEKLFF
TRBJ2-1	TRBV4-2	NA	14	NA	TGTGCCAGCAGCCAAGGACCTCGGGACAATGAGCAGTTCTTC	CASSQGPRDNEQFF
TRBJ1-2	TRBV5-1	NA	13	NA	TGCGCCAGCAGCTTGGAAGTGGGGCTGGGCTACACCTTC	CASSLEVGLGYTF
TRBJ2-4	TRBV27	NA	18	TRBD1	TGTGCCAGCAGTTTCCTGGGACAGGGGGCAGAGGCCAAAAACATTCAGTACTTC	CASSFLGQGAEAKNIQYF
TRBJ1-5	TRBV6-5	NA	14	NA	TGTGCCAGCAGCGAGAGGGGGAACAGTCAGCCCCAGCATTTT	CASSERGNSQPQHF
TRBJ1-2	TRBV6-5	NA	12	NA	TGTGCCACACGACAGACTAACTATGGCTACACCTTC	CATRQTNYGYTF
TRBJ2-3	TRBV29-1	NA	15	NA	TGCAGCGTAGCAACAGGGTCTCATAGCACAGATACGCAGTATTTT	CSVATGSHSTDTQYF
TRBJ1-2	TRBV5-5	NA	13	TRBD1	TGTGCCAGCAGTTCTCGGACAGGGTGGGGCTACACCTTC	CASSSRTGWGYTF
TRBJ2-7	TRBV7-6	few	15	TRBD2	TGTGCCAGCAGCTTAGGACTAGCGACAACCTACGAGCAGTACTTC	CASSLGLATTYEQYF
TRBJ2-6	TRBV6-6	NA	16	NA	TGTGCCAGCGCTAGGACAATCTCCTCTGGGGCCAACGTCCTGACTTTC	CASARTISSGANVLTF
TRBJ1-2	TRBV28	NA	15	NA	TGTGCCAGCAGTTCACAGGGTATCTTGCCCTATGGCTACACCTTC	CASSSQGILPYGYTF
TRBJ1-4	TRBV18	NA	14	TRBD1	TGTGCCAGCTCACAGGGGGCTGGTAATGAAAAACTGTTTTTT	CASSQGAGNEKLFF
TRBJ1-2	TRBV3-1/TRBV3-2	NA	13	NA	TGTGCCAGCAGCCAAGACAGTAGCGGCGGCTACACCTTC	CASSQDSSGGYTF
TRBJ2-3	TRBV7-6	once	18	TRBD2	TGTGCCAGCAGCTTAGTAGGACTAGCGGGGGGGCCGACAGATACGCAGTATTTT	CASSLVGLAGGPTDTQYF